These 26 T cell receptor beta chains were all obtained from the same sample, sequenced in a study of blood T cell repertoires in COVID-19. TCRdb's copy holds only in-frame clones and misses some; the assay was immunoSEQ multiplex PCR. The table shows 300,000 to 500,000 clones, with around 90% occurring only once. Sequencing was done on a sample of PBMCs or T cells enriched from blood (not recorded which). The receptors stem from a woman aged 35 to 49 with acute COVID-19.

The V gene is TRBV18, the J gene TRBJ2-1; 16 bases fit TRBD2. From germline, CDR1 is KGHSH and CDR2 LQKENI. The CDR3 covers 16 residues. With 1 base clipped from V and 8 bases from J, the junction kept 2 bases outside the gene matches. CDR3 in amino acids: CASSPLGLAGGHEQFF. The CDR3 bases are TGTGCCAGCTCACCACTGGGACTAGCGGGGGGGCATGAGCAGTTCTTC. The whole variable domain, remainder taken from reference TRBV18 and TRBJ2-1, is NAGVMQNPRHLVRRRGQEARLRCSPMKGHSHVYWYRQLPEEGLKFMVYLQKENIIDESGMPKERFSAEFPKEGPSILRIQQVVRGDSAAYFCASSPLGLAGGHEQFFGPGTRLTVL.

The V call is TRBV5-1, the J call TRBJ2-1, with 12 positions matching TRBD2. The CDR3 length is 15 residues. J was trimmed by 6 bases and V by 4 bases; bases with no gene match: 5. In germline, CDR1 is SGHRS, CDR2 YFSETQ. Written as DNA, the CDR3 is TGCGCCAGCAGCCCCGGACTAGCGGGGCCCAATGAGCAGTTCTTC. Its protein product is CASSPGLAGPNEQFF.

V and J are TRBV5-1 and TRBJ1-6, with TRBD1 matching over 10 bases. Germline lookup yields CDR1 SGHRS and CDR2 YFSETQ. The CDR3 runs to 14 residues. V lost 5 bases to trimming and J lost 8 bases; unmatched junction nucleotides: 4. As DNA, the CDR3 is TGCGCCAGCAGACGAGGGACAGGGGATTCACCCCTCCACTTT. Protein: CASRRGTGDSPLHF.

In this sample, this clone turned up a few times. CDR3: CAWSVPTGVGHQPQHF. The DNA of the CDR3 is TGTGCCTGGAGTGTACCTACAGGGGTGGGCCATCAGCCCCAGCATTTT. The V gene is TRBV30, the J gene TRBJ1-5; 7 bases are a match to TRBD1. The V gene end was trimmed by 0 bases and the J gene end by 5 bases; junction bases not matched to a gene: 10. The germline gives CDR1 GTSNPN, CDR2 SVGIG (reference sequence). This CDR3 spans 16 amino acids.

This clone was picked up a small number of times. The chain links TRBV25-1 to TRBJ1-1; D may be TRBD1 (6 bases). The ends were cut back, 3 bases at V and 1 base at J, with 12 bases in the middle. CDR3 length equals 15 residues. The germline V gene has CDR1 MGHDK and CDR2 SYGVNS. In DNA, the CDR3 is TGTGCCAGCAGTGAGAGCCTACAGGGGAACACTGAAGCTTTCTTT. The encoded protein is CASSESLQGNTEAFF.

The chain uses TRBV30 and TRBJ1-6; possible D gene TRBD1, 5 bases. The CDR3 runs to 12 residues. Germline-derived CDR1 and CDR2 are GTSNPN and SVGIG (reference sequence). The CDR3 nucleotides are TGTGCTATAGGGGCCTATAATTCACCCCTCCACTTT. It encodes CAIGAYNSPLHF. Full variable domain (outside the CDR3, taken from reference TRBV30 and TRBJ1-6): SQTIHQWPATLVQPVGSPLSLECTVEGTSNPNLYWYRQAAGRGLQLLFYSVGIGQISSEVPQNLSASRPQDRQFILSSKKLLLSDSGFYLCAIGAYNSPLHFGNGTRLTVT.

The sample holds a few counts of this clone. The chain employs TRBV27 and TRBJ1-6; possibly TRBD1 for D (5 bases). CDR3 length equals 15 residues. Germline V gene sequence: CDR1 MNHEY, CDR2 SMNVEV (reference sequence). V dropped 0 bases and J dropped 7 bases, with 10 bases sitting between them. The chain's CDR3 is CASSLSGAWNSPLHF. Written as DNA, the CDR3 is TGTGCCAGCAGTTTATCTGGGGCCTGGAATTCACCCCTCCACTTT.

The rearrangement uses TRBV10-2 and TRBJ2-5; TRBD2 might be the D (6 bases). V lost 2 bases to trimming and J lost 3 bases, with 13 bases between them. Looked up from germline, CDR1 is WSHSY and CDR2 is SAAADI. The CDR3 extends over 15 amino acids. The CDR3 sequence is CASSEPSEREETQYF. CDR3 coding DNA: TGCGCCAGCAGTGAGCCATCGGAGCGGGAAGAGACCCAGTACTTC.

The CDR3 loop is CASSQDSRGTTDTQYF. DNA of the CDR3: TGTGCCAGCAGCCAAGATTCGAGGGGGACCACAGATACGCAGTATTTT. This chain uses TRBV3-1 (or the pseudogene TRBV3-2) with TRBJ2-3, with D perhaps matching TRBD1 (6 bases). Trimming took 0 bases from V and 2 from J, leaving 12 bases between them. Germline CDR1 and CDR2: LGHDT and YNNKEL (reference sequence). The length of the CDR3 is 16 residues.

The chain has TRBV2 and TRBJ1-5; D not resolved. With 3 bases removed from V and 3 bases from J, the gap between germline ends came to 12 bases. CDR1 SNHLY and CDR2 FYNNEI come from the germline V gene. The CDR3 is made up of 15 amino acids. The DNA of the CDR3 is TGTGCCAGCAGTGACGGGTCGGCGTTCAATCAGCCCCAGCATTTT. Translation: CASSDGSAFNQPQHF.

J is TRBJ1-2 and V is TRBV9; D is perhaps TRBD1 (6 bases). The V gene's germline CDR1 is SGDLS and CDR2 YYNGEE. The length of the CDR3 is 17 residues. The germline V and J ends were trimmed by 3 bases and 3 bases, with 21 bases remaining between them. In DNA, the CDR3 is TGTGCCAGCAGCGCGGGACACAAATATGATCGACACTATGGCTACACCTTC. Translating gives CASSAGHKYDRHYGYTF.

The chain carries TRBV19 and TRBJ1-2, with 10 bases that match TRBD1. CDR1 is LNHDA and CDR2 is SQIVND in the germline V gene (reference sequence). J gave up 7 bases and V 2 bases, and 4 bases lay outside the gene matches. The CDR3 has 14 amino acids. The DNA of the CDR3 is TGTGCCAGTAGTATACAGACAGGGGGCATTGGCTACACCTTC. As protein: CASSIQTGGIGYTF.

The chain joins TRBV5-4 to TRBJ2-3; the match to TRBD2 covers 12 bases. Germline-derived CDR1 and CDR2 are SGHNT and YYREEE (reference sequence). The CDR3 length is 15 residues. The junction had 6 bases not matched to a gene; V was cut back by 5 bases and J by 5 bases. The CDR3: CASSLAGGQGDTQYF. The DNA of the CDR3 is TGTGCCAGCAGTCTAGCGGGGGGGCAAGGAGATACGCAGTATTTT.

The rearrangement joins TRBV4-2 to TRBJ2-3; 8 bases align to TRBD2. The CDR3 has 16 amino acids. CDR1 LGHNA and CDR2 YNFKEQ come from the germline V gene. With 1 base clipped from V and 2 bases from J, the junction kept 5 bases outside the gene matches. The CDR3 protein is CASSQGLAQYTDTQYF. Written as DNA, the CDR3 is TGTGCCAGCAGCCAAGGACTAGCGCAGTACACAGATACGCAGTATTTT.

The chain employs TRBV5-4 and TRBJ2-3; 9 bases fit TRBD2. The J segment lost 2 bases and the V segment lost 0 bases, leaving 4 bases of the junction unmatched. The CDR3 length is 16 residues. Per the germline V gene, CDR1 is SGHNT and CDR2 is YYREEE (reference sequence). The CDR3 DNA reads TGTGCCAGCAGCTTGGGCGGGGGGGCTTTCACAGATACGCAGTATTTT. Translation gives CASSLGGGAFTDTQYF.

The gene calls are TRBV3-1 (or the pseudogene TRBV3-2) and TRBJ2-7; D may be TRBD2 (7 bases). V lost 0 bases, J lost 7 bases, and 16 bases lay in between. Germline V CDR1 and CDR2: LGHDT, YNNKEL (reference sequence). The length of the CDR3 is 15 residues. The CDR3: CASSQDFGGPWEQYF. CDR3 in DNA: TGTGCCAGCAGCCAAGATTTCGGGGGGCCGTGGGAGCAGTACTTC.

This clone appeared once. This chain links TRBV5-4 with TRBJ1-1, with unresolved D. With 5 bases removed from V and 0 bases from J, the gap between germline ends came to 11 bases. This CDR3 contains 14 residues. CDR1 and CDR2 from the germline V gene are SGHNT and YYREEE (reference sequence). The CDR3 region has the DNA TGTGCCAGCAGTCCTACTCGGGTGAACACTGAAGCTTTCTTT. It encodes CASSPTRVNTEAFF.

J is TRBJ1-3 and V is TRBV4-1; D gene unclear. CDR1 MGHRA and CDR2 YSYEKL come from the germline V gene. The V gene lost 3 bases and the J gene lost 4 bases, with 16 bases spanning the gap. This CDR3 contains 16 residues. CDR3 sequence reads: CASSQTSGYMGNTIYF. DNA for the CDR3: TGCGCCAGCAGCCAGACCTCAGGATACATGGGAAACACCATATATTTT.

This chain's CDR3 is CSVVTKWGTDTQYF. CDR3 bases: TGCAGCGTTGTAACTAAATGGGGCACAGATACGCAGTATTTT. The chain employs TRBV29-1 and TRBJ2-3; D is uncertain. With 4 bases removed from V and 1 base from J, the gap between germline ends came to 12 bases. This CDR3 contains 14 residues. Germline CDR1 reads SQVTM; CDR2 reads ANQGSEA.

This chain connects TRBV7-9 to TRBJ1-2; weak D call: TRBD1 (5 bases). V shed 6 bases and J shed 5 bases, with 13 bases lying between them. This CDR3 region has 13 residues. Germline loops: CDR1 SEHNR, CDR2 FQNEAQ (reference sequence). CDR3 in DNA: TGTGCCAGCAGTCGACAGACCCTATATGGCTACACCTTC. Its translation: CASSRQTLYGYTF.

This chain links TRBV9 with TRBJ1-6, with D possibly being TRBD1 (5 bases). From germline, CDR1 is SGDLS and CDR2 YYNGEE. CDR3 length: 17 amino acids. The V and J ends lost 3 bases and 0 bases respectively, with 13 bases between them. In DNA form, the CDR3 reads TGTGCCAGCAGCGCGGGGGTCCCGAGCTCCTATAATTCACCCCTCCACTTT. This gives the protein CASSAGVPSSYNSPLHF.

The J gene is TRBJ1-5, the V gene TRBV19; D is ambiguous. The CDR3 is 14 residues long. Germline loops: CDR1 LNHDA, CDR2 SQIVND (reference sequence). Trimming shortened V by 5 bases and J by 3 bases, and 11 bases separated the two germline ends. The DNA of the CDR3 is TGTGCCAGTAGTCCTGGCCTCGACAATCAGCCCCAGCATTTT. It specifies CASSPGLDNQPQHF. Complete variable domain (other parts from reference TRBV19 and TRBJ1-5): DGGITQSPKYLFRKEGQNVTLSCEQNLNHDAMYWYRQDPGQGLRLIYYSQIVNDFQKGDIAEGYSVSREKKESFPLTVTSAQKNPTAFYLCASSPGLDNQPQHFGDGTRLSIL.

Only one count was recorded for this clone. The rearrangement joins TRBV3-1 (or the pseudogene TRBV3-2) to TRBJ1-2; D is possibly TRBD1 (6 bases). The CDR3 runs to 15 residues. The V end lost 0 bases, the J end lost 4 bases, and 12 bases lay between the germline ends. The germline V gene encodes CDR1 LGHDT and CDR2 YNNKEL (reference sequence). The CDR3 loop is CASSQDAGGVYGYTF. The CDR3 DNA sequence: TGTGCCAGCAGCCAAGATGCGGGGGGCGTCTATGGCTACACCTTC.

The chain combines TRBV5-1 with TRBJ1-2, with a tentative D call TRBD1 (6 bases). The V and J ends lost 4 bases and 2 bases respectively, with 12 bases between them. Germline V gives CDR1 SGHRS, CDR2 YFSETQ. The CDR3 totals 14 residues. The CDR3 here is CASSHPGQNYGYTF. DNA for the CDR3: TGCGCCAGCAGCCATCCGGGACAAAACTATGGCTACACCTTC.

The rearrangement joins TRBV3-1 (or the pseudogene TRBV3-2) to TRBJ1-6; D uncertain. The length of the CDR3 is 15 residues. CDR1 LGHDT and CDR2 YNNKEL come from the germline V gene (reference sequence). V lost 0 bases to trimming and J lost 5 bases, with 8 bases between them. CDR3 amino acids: CASSQDRYDNSPLHF. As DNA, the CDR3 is TGTGCCAGCAGCCAAGACAGATACGATAATTCACCCCTCCACTTT.

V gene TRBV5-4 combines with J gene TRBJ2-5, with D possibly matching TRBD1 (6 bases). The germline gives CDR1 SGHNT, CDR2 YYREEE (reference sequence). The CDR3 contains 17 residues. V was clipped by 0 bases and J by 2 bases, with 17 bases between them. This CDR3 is CASSLGTPDREQETQYF. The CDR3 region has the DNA TGTGCCAGCAGCTTGGGTACCCCGGACAGAGAACAAGAGACCCAGTACTTC.